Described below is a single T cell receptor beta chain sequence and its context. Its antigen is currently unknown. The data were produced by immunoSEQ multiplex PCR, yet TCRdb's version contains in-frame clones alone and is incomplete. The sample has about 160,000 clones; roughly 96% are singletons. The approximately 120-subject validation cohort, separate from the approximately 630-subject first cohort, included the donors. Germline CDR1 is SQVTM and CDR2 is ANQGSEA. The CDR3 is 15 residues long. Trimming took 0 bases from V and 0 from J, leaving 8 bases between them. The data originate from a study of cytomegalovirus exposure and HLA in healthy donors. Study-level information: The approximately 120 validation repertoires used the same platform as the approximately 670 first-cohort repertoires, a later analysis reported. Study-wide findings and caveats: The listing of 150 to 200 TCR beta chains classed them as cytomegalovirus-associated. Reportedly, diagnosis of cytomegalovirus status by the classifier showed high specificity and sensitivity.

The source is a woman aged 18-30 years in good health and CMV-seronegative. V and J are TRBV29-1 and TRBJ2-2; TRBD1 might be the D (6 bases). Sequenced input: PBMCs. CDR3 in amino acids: CSVEEGASNTGELFF. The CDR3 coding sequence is TGCAGCGTTGAAGAGGGGGCTTCGAACACCGGGGAGCTGTTTTTT.